The table lists the clone carrying this TCR beta chain with a count of one. Germline assignment: CDR1 MDHEN and CDR2 SYDVKM. The CDR3 is 11 amino acids. V was shortened by 4 bases and J by 5 bases, with 5 bases between the two germline ends. This sample is part of a study of T cell changes during pregnancy in multiple sclerosis. Some clones are missing from TCRdb's copy, which holds only in-frame ones; the method was immunoSEQ multiplex PCR. This sample has 25,000 to 35,000 clones, with almost 90% found just once. The chain joins TRBV28 to TRBJ1-1, with unresolved D. The sample here was CD4+ T cells from peripheral blood mononuclear cells, taken in the third trimester of pregnancy. The clonotype comes from a female donor in good health, enrolled as a control in a pregnancy study. CDR3 nucleotides: TGTGCCAGCAGTTCGACTACTGAAGCTTTCTTT. It yields the protein CASSSTTEAFF.